A single sample is the source of the 23 T cell receptor beta chains below, sequenced in a study of blood T cell repertoires in COVID-19. Here immunoSEQ multiplex PCR was the method, and the copy in TCRdb shows in-frame clones only, minus some. Altogether a few hundred thousand clones are present, roughly 89% being singletons, with the ten largest covering approximately 2.3%. Sample: peripheral blood. Every receptor here comes from a woman aged 60-70 years with COVID-19, enrolled during active disease.

The J gene is TRBJ1-4, the V gene TRBV4-3; 11 bases match TRBD1. The ends lost 0 bases at V and 1 base at J; junction bases unmatched: 1. Germline CDR1 and CDR2: LGHNA and YSLEER. This CDR3 contains 17 residues. CDR3 in amino acids: CASSQDGTGGTNEKLFF. As DNA, the CDR3 is TGCGCCAGCAGCCAAGATGGGACAGGGGGAACTAATGAAAAACTGTTTTTT.

This clone was detected ten times or more. The chain has TRBV7-6 and TRBJ2-1, with 10 bases fitting TRBD1. The CDR3 covers 15 residues. J lost 6 bases, V lost 5 bases, and 7 bases had no gene match. Germline V gene sequence: CDR1 SGHVS, CDR2 FNYEAQ. The CDR3: CASSMGQGIGNEQFF. CDR3 DNA sequence: TGTGCCAGCAGCATGGGACAGGGGATTGGCAATGAGCAGTTCTTC.

The chain joins TRBV7-6 to TRBJ1-1, with D possibly being TRBD1 (5 bases). CDR1 SGHVS and CDR2 FNYEAQ come from the germline V gene. The CDR3 is 15 amino acids. V was trimmed by 6 bases and J by 3 bases, leaving 17 bases between them. The CDR3 loop is CASRPLAGKDTEAFF. The CDR3 DNA reads TGTGCCAGCAGGCCCCTGGCAGGGAAGGACACTGAAGCTTTCTTT. The full variable domain, rest sourced from reference TRBV7-6 and TRBJ1-1, is GAGVSQSPRYKVTKRGQDVALRCDPISGHVSLYWYRQALGQGPEFLTYFNYEAQQDKSGLPNDRFSAERPEGSISTLTIQRTEQRDSAMYRCASRPLAGKDTEAFFGQGTRLTVV.

The rearrangement joins TRBV6-5 to TRBJ1-4; D call uncertain. The CDR3 loop spans 13 amino acids. V was pared by 7 bases and J by 6 bases, with 12 bases between. Germline CDR1 reads MNHEY; CDR2 reads SVGAGI. The CDR3 spells CASTGNPDEKLFF. In DNA form, the CDR3 reads TGTGCCAGCACTGGCAACCCTGATGAAAAACTGTTTTTT.

The chain links TRBV6-6 to TRBJ1-2; D possibly corresponds to TRBD1 (5 bases). The CDR3 runs 10 residues. Germline V gene lookup returns CDR1 MNHNY and CDR2 SVGAGI (reference sequence). Trimming removed 10 bases at V and 8 bases at J, with 11 bases between. The CDR3 protein is CATGDYGYTF. In nucleotides, the CDR3 is TGTGCCACGGGGGATTACGGCTACACCTTC.

This clone was seen a single time. The J gene is TRBJ2-2, the V gene TRBV20-1; tentative D call: TRBD1 (6 bases). V was clipped by 3 bases and J by 2 bases, with 13 bases between them. Looked up from germline, CDR1 is DFQATT and CDR2 is SNEGSKA (reference sequence). The CDR3 loop spans 15 amino acids. The CDR3 loop is CSASFRGSNTGELFF. For the CDR3, the DNA is TGCAGTGCTAGTTTTAGGGGGTCTAACACCGGGGAGCTGTTTTTT.

The V gene is TRBV6-2 or TRBV6-3, the J gene TRBJ2-7; no firm D call. This CDR3 is built from 14 residues. Trimming left V 4 bases short and J 3 bases short, with 13 bases between. Germline CDR1 and CDR2: MNHEY and SVGEGT. CDR3 nucleotide sequence: TGTGCCAGCAGTTCCGGGTCGTTTAACTACGAGCAGTACTTC. Its translation: CASSSGSFNYEQYF.

The rearrangement uses TRBV18 and TRBJ2-5; 11 nucleotides line up with TRBD2. The germline CDR1 and CDR2 sequences are KGHSH and LQKENI. V gave up 4 bases and J gave up 0 bases; unmatched junction bases: 4. The CDR3 covers 16 residues. CDR3 sequence: CASSLQTSGDQETQYF. For the CDR3, the DNA is TGTGCCAGCTCACTCCAGACTAGCGGGGACCAAGAGACCCAGTACTTC.

The chain links TRBV14 to TRBJ2-5; 9 bases agree with TRBD2. The junction had 13 bases not matched to a gene; V was cut back by 0 bases and J by 2 bases. In germline, CDR1 is SGHDN, CDR2 FVKESK. The CDR3 is 19 amino acids. The DNA of the CDR3 is TGTGCCAGCAGCCAAGATTGGGGGAGTCTAGCGGGGACTCAAGAGACCCAGTACTTC. Translation: CASSQDWGSLAGTQETQYF. Using reference TRBV14 and TRBJ2-5 for the parts outside the CDR3, the full variable domain is EAGVTQFPSHSVIEKGQTVTLRCDPISGHDNLYWYRRVMGKEIKFLLHFVKESKQDESGMPNNRFLAERTGGTYSTLKVQPAELEDSGVYFCASSQDWGSLAGTQETQYFGPGTRLLVL.

CDR3 DNA sequence: TGTGCCAGCAGCTTGAGCTGGTCTGATGGCTACACCTTC. Translation: CASSLSWSDGYTF. The rearrangement uses TRBV5-5 and TRBJ1-2, with D unclear. Trimming took 1 base from V and 6 from J, leaving 10 bases between them. The CDR3 covers 13 residues. Germline CDR1 SGHKS, CDR2 YYEKEE (reference sequence).

A single count supports this clone. The gene calls are TRBV3-1 (or the pseudogene TRBV3-2) and TRBJ2-4; 7 nucleotides match TRBD1. CDR3 length equals 17 residues. With 2 bases clipped from V and 0 bases from J, the junction kept 7 bases outside the gene matches. Germline CDR1 reads LGHDT; CDR2 reads YNNKEL (reference sequence). This chain's CDR3 is CASSQIGTDLAKNIQYF. The DNA for the CDR3 is TGTGCCAGCAGCCAAATCGGGACAGATTTAGCCAAAAACATTCAGTACTTC.

This clone showed up just once. The V and J genes are TRBV10-1 and TRBJ1-2; 7 bases align to TRBD1. The V segment lost 0 bases and the J segment 4 bases; nucleotides outside the gene matches: 17. The CDR3 is made up of 19 amino acids. Germline CDR1 is WNHNN and CDR2 is SYGVQD (reference sequence). DNA of the CDR3: TGCGCCAGCAGTGAGTCGTCCGTAAGACCAACCGGGACAGCCTATGGCTACACCTTC. Amino acid sequence: CASSESSVRPTGTAYGYTF.

The rearrangement uses TRBV6-5 and TRBJ2-7; D might be TRBD1 (5 bases). This CDR3 region has 13 residues. V was trimmed by 2 bases and J by 6 bases, leaving 11 bases between them. The germline CDR1 and CDR2 sequences are MNHEY and SVGAGI. CDR3 DNA: TGTGCCAGCAGTTACGGGGCAGGGCCCGAGCAGTACTTC. This gives the protein CASSYGAGPEQYF.

The table lists this clone with a count of one. The rearrangement links TRBV7-9 to TRBJ1-3; 8 nucleotides line up with TRBD1. CDR1 and CDR2 from the germline V gene are SEHNR and FQNEAQ (reference sequence). The trim removed 8 bases at V and 4 bases at J, leaving 4 bases unmatched. The length of the CDR3 is 13 residues. CDR3 sequence reads: CASQGQGGNTIYF. The DNA for the CDR3 is TGTGCCAGCCAAGGACAGGGAGGAAACACCATATATTTT.

This chain connects TRBV6-6 to TRBJ1-5; D not certain. The V gene lost 4 bases and the J gene lost 4 bases, with 2 bases spanning the gap. This CDR3 is built from 11 residues. Germline V gives CDR1 MNHNY, CDR2 SVGAGI (reference sequence). The CDR3: CASSSNQPQHF. CDR3 nucleotides: TGTGCCAGCAGTTCTAATCAGCCCCAGCATTTT.

This chain joins TRBV6-5 and TRBJ2-1; possible D gene TRBD2, 5 bases. CDR1 is MNHEY and CDR2 is SVGAGI in the germline V gene. This CDR3 spans 14 amino acids. V lost 6 bases, J lost 7 bases, and 16 bases lay in between. The CDR3 region is CASSRLPEVNEQFF. CDR3 sequence (DNA): TGTGCCAGCAGCCGACTCCCGGAGGTGAATGAGCAGTTCTTC.

This chain's CDR3 is CASSRNDRSHEKLFF. CDR3 in DNA: TGCGCCAGCAGTCGGAACGACAGGTCTCATGAAAAACTGTTTTTT. The genes are TRBV5-1 and TRBJ1-4; D is perhaps TRBD1 (6 bases). The CDR3 sequence is 15 residues long. V dropped 5 bases and J dropped 6 bases, with 17 bases sitting between them. The V gene's germline CDR1 is SGHRS and CDR2 YFSETQ.

This CDR3 reads CASSQLINRGTNEKLFF. CDR3 DNA sequence: TGCGCCAGCAGTCAACTAATCAACAGGGGAACTAATGAAAAACTGTTTTTT. V usage is TRBV23-1 and J usage is TRBJ1-4; 7 bases fit TRBD1. TRBV23-1 is an open reading frame whose function is uncertain. The CDR3 has 17 residues. The V and J ends lost 2 bases and 1 base, in that order; junction bases with no gene match: 7.

The V gene is TRBV7-2, the J gene TRBJ1-1, with TRBD1 matching 7 bases. Germline loops: CDR1 SGHTA, CDR2 FQGNSA. V lost 5 bases, J lost 4 bases, and 7 bases stayed unmatched. The CDR3 spans 14 residues. DNA for the CDR3: TGTGCCAGCAGCGCTAAGAGACAGGGCACTGAAGCTTTCTTT. This translates into CASSAKRQGTEAFF.

This chain uses TRBV11-2 with TRBJ1-2; 8 bases fit TRBD1. The V and J ends lost 0 bases and 3 bases, in that order; junction bases with no gene match: 9. CDR1 is SGHAT and CDR2 is FQNNGV in the germline V gene. The CDR3 runs to 17 residues. The CDR3 is CASSLDRLGTGYYGYTF. DNA for the CDR3: TGTGCCAGCAGCTTAGATCGACTTGGGACAGGCTACTATGGCTACACCTTC.

The gene calls are TRBV6-5 and TRBJ2-7; perhaps TRBD2 as D (6 bases). Trimming left V 8 bases short and J 6 bases short, with 14 bases between. This CDR3 region has 12 residues. Germline V CDR1 and CDR2: MNHEY, SVGAGI. The CDR3 DNA sequence: TGTGCCAGCGGGACTCCGTTGAGCGAGCAGTACTTC. Translation: CASGTPLSEQYF.

The chain is built from TRBV2 and TRBJ1-4; D perhaps matches TRBD1 (5 bases). The CDR3 is 15 residues long. CDR1 is SNHLY and CDR2 is FYNNEI in the germline V gene. Trimming pared 7 bases from V and 10 bases from J, leaving 22 bases between. In DNA form, the CDR3 reads TGTGCCAGCACTGGCTGGGAGGGGAAAGAAGGAAAACTGTTTTTT. It specifies CASTGWEGKEGKLFF.

V gene TRBV6-6 combines with J gene TRBJ1-5, with 8 bases that match TRBD1. The germline V gene has CDR1 MNHNY and CDR2 SVGAGI (reference sequence). After removal of 7 bases from V and 6 bases from J, the junction contained 11 bases not matched to a gene. The CDR3 is 15 residues long. DNA of the CDR3: TGTGCCAGCACTCAAACCAGGGGGCTGGGTCAGCCCCAGCATTTT. Amino acids: CASTQTRGLGQPQHF.